The 29 T cell receptor beta chains in this list originate from one sample, sequenced in a study of cytomegalovirus exposure and HLA in healthy donors. PCR amplification relied on 60 Vbeta primers (plus 13 Jbeta primers). Produced via immunoSEQ multiplex PCR; TCRdb's table is partial and in-frame only. The repertoire holds about 100,000 clones, with around 86% as singletons. The material sequenced was PBMCs. These TCRs come from a woman in her sixties or seventies in good health and CMV-seropositive.

V and J are TRBV18 and TRBJ1-5; 7 positions match TRBD1. The CDR3 runs to 13 residues. The V gene's germline CDR1 is KGHSH and CDR2 LQKENI. The V and J ends lost 4 bases and 6 bases, in that order; junction bases with no gene match: 3. DNA for the CDR3: TGTGCCAGCTCACAGGGGGCGGTTCAGCCCCAGCATTTT. It specifies CASSQGAVQPQHF.

The chain couples TRBV7-9 to TRBJ1-2; TRBD1 might be the D (5 bases). Trimming took off 3 bases at V and 7 bases at J, with 12 bases between the two ends. Germline CDR1 is SEHNR and CDR2 is FQNEAQ (reference sequence). The CDR3 loop spans 13 amino acids. CDR3 nucleotide sequence: TGTGCCAGCAGCTTGGGCAGGGTAGGTGGCTACACCTTC. Its translation is CASSLGRVGGYTF.

The chain uses TRBV7-2 and TRBJ2-1; a weak D match, TRBD1 (6 bases). With 5 bases removed from V and 2 bases from J, the gap between germline ends came to 10 bases. CDR1 and CDR2 (germline): SGHTA, FQGNSA. The CDR3 has 14 amino acids. The CDR3 protein is CASSTGQPYNEQFF. DNA for the CDR3: TGTGCCAGCAGCACGGGACAACCCTACAATGAGCAGTTCTTC.

This clone was seen a few times. The rearrangement uses TRBV6-5 and TRBJ2-1, with TRBD1 matching over 12 bases. The germline gives CDR1 MNHEY, CDR2 SVGAGI. Trimming removed 6 bases from V and 9 bases from J; junction bases left unmatched: 9. The CDR3 covers 15 residues. The CDR3 here is CASRTRDRGRSEQFF. The CDR3, as DNA: TGTGCCAGCAGGACTCGGGACAGGGGGCGCAGTGAGCAGTTCTTC.

CDR3 amino acids: CASSTPGQGTYEQYF. CDR3 DNA sequence: TGTGCCAGCAGTACTCCGGGACAGGGTACCTACGAGCAGTACTTC. This sequence joins TRBV6-1 and TRBJ2-7, with 9 bases lining up with TRBD1. The CDR3 is made up of 15 amino acids. Germline-derived CDR1 and CDR2 are MNHNS and SASEGT. J lost 2 bases, V lost 5 bases, and 7 bases had no gene match.

CDR3 sequence: CASSTQGLQPQHF. CDR3 coding DNA: TGTGCCAGCTCGACCCAGGGATTACAGCCCCAGCATTTT. J is TRBJ1-5 and V is TRBV18; D may be TRBD1 (5 bases). CDR1 is KGHSH and CDR2 is LQKENI in the germline V gene. CDR3 length: 13 amino acids. V dropped 6 bases and J dropped 7 bases, with 13 bases sitting between them.

This chain connects TRBV15 to TRBJ1-2; D gene unclear. Deletions cut 1 base from V and 6 bases from J, with 6 bases between. In germline, CDR1 is LNHNV, CDR2 YYDKDF (reference sequence). This CDR3 region has 12 residues. The CDR3 reads CATSRGSDGYTF. The CDR3 nucleotides read TGTGCCACCAGCAGAGGTTCGGATGGCTACACCTTC.

This clone was seen more than once but under ten times. This sequence joins TRBV5-4 and TRBJ2-1; tentatively, D is TRBD2 (6 bases). The CDR3 contains 14 residues. Trimming removed 1 base at V and 9 bases at J, with 14 bases between. Germline V gene lookup returns CDR1 SGHNT and CDR2 YYREEE (reference sequence). The CDR3 nucleotides read TGTGCCAGCAGCTTGAACGCGGGGTCCGTTGAGCAGTTCTTC. Translated, it gives CASSLNAGSVEQFF.

The rearrangement joins TRBV7-2 to TRBJ2-2, with TRBD2 as a possible D gene (7 bases). The CDR3 loop spans 14 amino acids. V shed 8 bases and J shed 7 bases, with 17 bases lying between them. In germline, CDR1 is SGHTA, CDR2 FQGNSA. The CDR3 loop reads CASALGGGVGELFF. CDR3 bases: TGTGCCAGCGCACTAGGGGGAGGGGTCGGGGAGCTGTTTTTT. The full variable domain, in which reference TRBV7-2 and TRBJ2-2 provide the parts outside the CDR3, is GAGVSQSPSNKVTEKGKDVELRCDPISGHTALYWYRQSLGQGLEFLIYFQGNSAPDKSGLPSDRFSAERTGGSVSTLTIQRTQQEDSAVYLCASALGGGVGELFFGEGSRLTVL.

This chain joins TRBV19 and TRBJ2-3, with 10 positions matching TRBD2. The CDR3 spans 16 residues. CDR1 and CDR2 from the germline V gene are LNHDA and SQIVND (reference sequence). The V and J ends lost 4 bases and 5 bases, in that order; junction bases with no gene match: 9. CDR3 sequence: CASSKRSGRAVDTQYF. CDR3 DNA: TGTGCCAGTAGTAAGAGAAGCGGGAGGGCCGTAGATACGCAGTATTTT.

The J gene is TRBJ2-1, the V gene TRBV30, with D perhaps TRBD2 (5 bases). The CDR3 covers 16 residues. Germline V gene data show CDR1 as GTSNPN and CDR2 as SVGIG (reference sequence). V was pared by 0 bases and J by 4 bases, with 16 bases between. CDR3 DNA: TGTGCCTGGAGTGTACGCTCCGCGGGTGGGTACAATGAGCAGTTCTTC. Translated, it gives CAWSVRSAGGYNEQFF. The whole variable domain, filled in from reference TRBV30 and TRBJ2-1, reads SQTIHQWPATLVQPVGSPLSLECTVEGTSNPNLYWYRQAAGRGLQLLFYSVGIGQISSEVPQNLSASRPQDRQFILSSKKLLLSDSGFYLCAWSVRSAGGYNEQFFGPGTRLTVL.

The chain employs TRBV5-1 and TRBJ2-7; the match to TRBD2 covers 8 bases. V trimming: 4 bases; J trimming: 6 bases; junction bases outside the gene matches: 18. In germline, CDR1 is SGHRS, CDR2 YFSETQ. This CDR3 spans 17 amino acids. This CDR3 is CASSPTPGAGAAGEQYF. The CDR3 nucleotides are TGCGCCAGCAGCCCTACTCCCGGAGCGGGAGCCGCGGGCGAGCAGTACTTC.

The chain couples TRBV6-6 to TRBJ2-3, with a possible D match to TRBD1 (6 bases). The germline V and J ends were trimmed by 0 bases and 2 bases, with 12 bases remaining between them. The CDR3 sequence is 16 residues long. Germline V gene data show CDR1 as MNHNY and CDR2 as SVGAGI (reference sequence). DNA for the CDR3: TGTGCCAGCAGTTACTCATCCCAGGGGTTCACAGATACGCAGTATTTT. Translated, it gives CASSYSSQGFTDTQYF.

The chain combines TRBV30 with TRBJ2-3; possible D gene TRBD2, 5 bases. The CDR3 covers 17 residues. Germline V CDR1 and CDR2: GTSNPN, SVGIG (reference sequence). V was cut by 2 bases and J by 2 bases, with 20 bases left in between. CDR3 sequence: CAWSPRSSGKTTDTQYF. Written as DNA, the CDR3 is TGTGCCTGGAGTCCTCGTTCGAGCGGAAAAACCACAGATACGCAGTATTTT.

This clone was detected only once. The rearrangement joins TRBV27 to TRBJ2-5; no firm D call. CDR1 MNHEY and CDR2 SMNVEV come from the germline V gene (reference sequence). There are 14 residues in the CDR3. Between the trimmed V and J ends, which lost 6 bases and 7 bases, there was a span of 18 bases. As DNA, the CDR3 is TGTGCCAGCAGCTTACACCGGCCAAGAGGGACCCAGTACTTC. It yields the protein CASSLHRPRGTQYF.

The chain links TRBV7-9 to TRBJ2-7; 10 positions agree with TRBD2. Germline V CDR1 and CDR2: SEHNR, FQNEAQ (reference sequence). V shed 0 bases, J shed 5 bases, and the junction held 1 base outside the gene matches. This CDR3 region has 14 residues. CDR3 DNA sequence: TGTGCCAGCAGCTTAGCGGGGACTAGCGACGAGCAGTACTTC. Encoded protein: CASSLAGTSDEQYF.

The V and J genes are TRBV30 and TRBJ1-1, with TRBD1 matching over 7 bases. Germline V gives CDR1 GTSNPN, CDR2 SVGIG (reference sequence). The CDR3 consists of 13 residues. V trimming: 3 bases; J trimming: 8 bases; junction bases outside the gene matches: 9. This CDR3 is CAWSPTRGQEAFF. The CDR3 bases are TGTGCCTGGAGCCCTACGCGGGGACAGGAAGCTTTCTTT.

The chain links TRBV27 to TRBJ2-3; TRBD1 matches 7 bases. The V segment lost 3 bases and the J segment 0 bases; nucleotides outside the gene matches: 12. The CDR3 sequence is 18 residues long. Germline values: CDR1 MNHEY, CDR2 SMNVEV (reference sequence). This chain's CDR3 is CASSFFRGSTGSTDTQYF. In DNA, the CDR3 is TGTGCCAGCAGTTTTTTCAGGGGGTCGACGGGAAGCACAGATACGCAGTATTTT.

This clone appeared a few times. This chain joins TRBV4-2 and TRBJ1-1; TRBD1 aligns across 7 bases. This CDR3 has 15 residues. With 5 bases clipped from V and 2 bases from J, the junction kept 8 bases outside the gene matches. Germline values: CDR1 LGHNA, CDR2 YNFKEQ. The CDR3 sequence: CASSIRTGDNTEAFF. The CDR3, as DNA: TGTGCCAGCAGCATACGGACAGGAGATAACACTGAAGCTTTCTTT.

V usage is TRBV15 and J usage is TRBJ1-1; D is uncertain. With 0 bases removed from V and 1 base from J, the gap between germline ends came to 6 bases. CDR1 is LNHNV, CDR2 YYDKDF, per germline (reference sequence). The CDR3 consists of 14 residues. The DNA for the CDR3 is TGTGCCACCAGCAGAGATAATTGGAACACTGAAGCTTTCTTT. It yields the protein CATSRDNWNTEAFF.

The J gene is TRBJ2-1, the V gene TRBV2; 11 bases are shared with TRBD2. V dropped 6 bases and J dropped 10; count of bases not matched to a gene: 8. Germline V gene data show CDR1 as SNHLY and CDR2 as FYNNEI. This CDR3 spans 14 amino acids. The CDR3 DNA follows: TGTGCCAGCAGAATAGCGGGAGGGCCGAGGGAGCAGTTCTTC. It translates to CASRIAGGPREQFF.

The V and J genes are TRBV11-2 and TRBJ1-4, with D maybe TRBD1 (5 bases). The CDR3 extends over 13 amino acids. Trimming pared 0 bases from V and 14 bases from J, leaving 13 bases between. Germline V gives CDR1 SGHAT, CDR2 FQNNGV. CDR3 in amino acids: CASSLDRGGVLFF. For the CDR3, the DNA is TGTGCCAGCAGCTTAGATCGGGGAGGGGTTCTGTTTTTT. The complete variable domain, with remaining parts taken from reference TRBV11-2 and TRBJ1-4, reads EAGVAQSPRYKIIEKRQSVAFWCNPISGHATLYWYQQILGQGPKLLIQFQNNGVVDDSQLPKDRFSAERLKGVDSTLKIQPAKLEDSAVYLCASSLDRGGVLFFGSGTQLSVL.

The table lists this clone with a few counts. The chain is built from TRBV5-1 and TRBJ2-1; 11 bases fit TRBD1. With V trimmed by 4 bases and J by 5 bases, 5 bases remained unmatched. The CDR3 is made up of 15 amino acids. Per the germline V gene, CDR1 is SGHRS and CDR2 is YFSETQ. This CDR3 is CASSPGQGDHNEQFF. As DNA, the CDR3 is TGCGCCAGCAGCCCGGGACAGGGGGATCACAATGAGCAGTTCTTC.

The genes are TRBV5-1 and TRBJ2-5; 8 bases are a match to TRBD1. The J call may be wrong; the DNA end is better matched by TRBJ2-7. CDR1 SGHRS and CDR2 YFSETQ come from the germline V gene. The CDR3 contains 16 residues. CDR3 bases: TGCGCCAGCAGCTTGGCCTTAGCAGGGGGCATCTACGAGCAGTACTTC. The encoded protein is CASSLALAGGIYEQYF.

The chain recombines TRBV10-3 with TRBJ1-1; no firm D call. The germline V gene has CDR1 ENHRY and CDR2 SYGVKD. This CDR3 has 14 residues. V shed 3 bases and J shed 1 base, with 9 bases lying between them. This CDR3 reads CAISELRANTEAFF. The CDR3 coding sequence is TGTGCCATCAGTGAATTGAGGGCGAACACTGAAGCTTTCTTT.

The chain carries TRBV18 and TRBJ2-5; possibly TRBD1 for D (6 bases). The CDR3 is made up of 14 amino acids. CDR1 KGHSH and CDR2 LQKENI come from the germline V gene. V was cut by 1 base and J by 5 bases, with 11 bases left in between. This CDR3 is CASSPLTGRETQYF. Here the CDR3 DNA reads TGTGCCAGCTCACCACTTACAGGGCGGGAGACCCAGTACTTC.

Here the CDR3 DNA reads TGTGCCAGCTCCCCCGACAGGTACTATGGCTACACCTTC. This codes for CASSPDRYYGYTF. The chain has TRBV18 and TRBJ1-2; weak D call: TRBD1 (6 bases). The germline CDR1 and CDR2 sequences are KGHSH and LQKENI. CDR3 length equals 13 residues. The V gene lost 6 bases and the J gene lost 3 bases, with 11 bases spanning the gap. The full variable domain, completed using reference TRBV18 and TRBJ1-2, is NAGVMQNPRHLVRRRGQEARLRCSPMKGHSHVYWYRQLPEEGLKFMVYLQKENIIDESGMPKERFSAEFPKEGPSILRIQQVVRGDSAAYFCASSPDRYYGYTFGSGTRLTVV.

The rearrangement joins TRBV14 to TRBJ2-1; 10 nucleotides match TRBD1. Losses at the gene ends were 7 bases for V and 7 bases for J; bases not matched to a gene: 10. In germline, CDR1 is SGHDN, CDR2 FVKESK. This CDR3 spans 15 amino acids. CDR3 bases: TGTGCCAGCACCCCCTTGGGACAGGGGAGGAATGAGCAGTTCTTC. It translates to CASTPLGQGRNEQFF.

J is TRBJ2-2 and V is TRBV7-2, with TRBD2 matching 13 bases. Unmatched junction bases numbered 3, after V lost 2 bases and J lost 6 bases. Germline V lookup: CDR1 SGHTA, CDR2 FQGNSA. There are 16 residues in the CDR3. CDR3 residues: CASSLPGLAGPGELFF. The CDR3 nucleotides are TGTGCCAGCAGCTTACCGGGACTAGCGGGACCCGGGGAGCTGTTTTTT.